This is a list of T cell receptor beta chains from one sample in a study of shared clonotypes between healthy human individuals. Repertoires were generated with immunoSEQ multiplex PCR, while TCRdb's copy carries only in-frame clones and drops some. Here the sample spans about 490,000 clones, 70% to 85% being singletons. The sequencing sample was made of PBMCs. These receptors were collected from a woman in her thirties or forties in good health. Some clones in this sample may be carry-over from other donors' samples. CDR3s include the opening cysteine and the closing phenylalanine or tryptophan. The order of the fields is clone size, D gene, J gene, V gene, CDR3 DNA, CDR3 protein. The D gene is left open where the match is weak. Clone size, where shown, is once, few, many, or a class for clones that have expanded.

.,TRBD1,TRBJ1-2,TRBV7-2,TGTGCCAGCAGCCGGGCAGGGGGAATCTATGGCTACACCTTC,CASSRAGGIYGYTF
.,TRBD1,TRBJ1-1,TRBV28,TGTGCCAGCAGTCTCGGACAGGGGGCTTACCCGGAGAACACTGAAGCTTTCTTT,CASSLGQGAYPENTEAFF
.,.,TRBJ2-5,TRBV19,TGTGCCAGTAGTCAGGGCAACCAAGAGACCCAGTACTTC,CASSQGNQETQYF
.,.,TRBJ1-2,TRBV5-4,TGTGCCAGCAGCTTGGCGCAGGGCTTCACTAACTATGGCTACACCTTC,CASSLAQGFTNYGYTF
.,TRBD1,TRBJ1-5,TRBV5-4,TGTGCCAGCAGCCTTACAGGGGGAGGGAGCAATCAGCCCCAGCATTTT,CASSLTGGGSNQPQHF
.,TRBD2,TRBJ2-7,TRBV5-4,TGTGCCAGCAGCTTGGTAGGGACTAGCGGGAGTTTCGGCTACGAGCAGTACTTC,CASSLVGTSGSFGYEQYF
.,.,TRBJ1-1,TRBV12-5,TGTGCTAGTGGTTTAACAGGAAACACTGAAGCTTTCTTT,CASGLTGNTEAFF
.,.,TRBJ1-5,TRBV2,TGTGCCAGCAGGAAAGAAGGGGGGACTCCCCAGCATTTT,CASRKEGGTPQHF
.,.,TRBJ2-1,TRBV5-1,TGCGCCAGCAGCGCCGACCCTCGGGGGGCCAATGAGCAGTTCTTC,CASSADPRGANEQFF
.,TRBD2,TRBJ2-1,TRBV5-4,TGTGCCAGCAGCTTGAAATTGGGAGCGGGAGGCCAATACAATGAGCAGTTCTTC,CASSLKLGAGGQYNEQFF
.,.,TRBJ1-3,TRBV7-2,TGTGCCAGCAGCCCTCGCCTCGGGGGCACCTCTGGAAACACCATATATTTT,CASSPRLGGTSGNTIYF
.,TRBD2,TRBJ2-1,TRBV7-3,TGTGCCAGCAGCTTAACCGCGGGAGGGTACAATGAGCAGTTCTTC,CASSLTAGGYNEQFF
.,.,TRBJ1-5,TRBV4-3,TGCGCCAGCAGCCAAGCTGAAAATCAGCCCCAGCATTTT,CASSQAENQPQHF
.,TRBD1,TRBJ1-1,TRBV11-2,TGTGCCAGCAGCTTAGGGCCCCCCGGGACAGGGGGCACTGAAGCTTTCTTT,CASSLGPPGTGGTEAFF
few,.,TRBJ2-5,TRBV18,TGTGCCAGCTCGCCCACGTCCGAGGGAAGGAGAGAGACCCAGTACTTC,CASSPTSEGRRETQYF
many,TRBD2,TRBJ2-2,TRBV27,TGTGCCAGCAGTTCCCCTAGCGGGGAGAGGTGGACCGGGGAGCTGTTTTTT,CASSSPSGERWTGELFF
.,TRBD2,TRBJ2-3,TRBV28,TGTGCCAGCAGTCGGACTAGCGACAGCACAGATACGCAGTATTTT,CASSRTSDSTDTQYF
.,.,TRBJ1-2,TRBV7-9,TGTGCCAGCAGCTTTGTCGCAGCTAGCTATGGCTACACCTTC,CASSFVAASYGYTF
.,TRBD2,TRBJ2-7,TRBV6-6,TGTGCCAGCAGTCAAGCGGGAGGGCGAAGCGAGCAGTACTTC,CASSQAGGRSEQYF
.,.,TRBJ2-3,TRBV20-1,TGCAGTGCTAGAAGGGGTGATACGCAGTATTTT,CSARRGDTQYF
.,.,TRBJ2-3,TRBV7-2,TGTGCCAGCAGCTTTGGAGTTTTGGATACGCAGTATTTT,CASSFGVLDTQYF
.,.,TRBJ2-5,TRBV6-5,TGTGCCAGCAGCCCCGGGACCACCCGGGAGACCCAGTACTTC,CASSPGTTRETQYF
.,.,TRBJ2-1,TRBV28,TGTGCCAGCAGTTTAAGGTCCTACAATGAGCAGTTCTTC,CASSLRSYNEQFF
.,.,TRBJ1-2,TRBV10-1,TGCGCCAGCAGTGAGCCCCGGGACAATGGCTACACCTTC,CASSEPRDNGYTF